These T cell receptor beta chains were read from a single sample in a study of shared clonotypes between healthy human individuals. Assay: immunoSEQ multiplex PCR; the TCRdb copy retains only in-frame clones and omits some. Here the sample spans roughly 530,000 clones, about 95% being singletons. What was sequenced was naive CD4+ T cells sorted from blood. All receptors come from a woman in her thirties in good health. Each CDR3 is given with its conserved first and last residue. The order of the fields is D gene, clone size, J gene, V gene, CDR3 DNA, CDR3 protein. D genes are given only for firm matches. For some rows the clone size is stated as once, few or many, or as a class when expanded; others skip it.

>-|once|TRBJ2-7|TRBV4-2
TGTGCCAGCAGCCAAGATCTCTCAACCTTCTCCTACGAGCAGTACTTC
CASSQDLSTFSYEQYF
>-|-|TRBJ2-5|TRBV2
TGTGCCAGCAGTCCCCCGGTAGAGACCCAGTACTTC
CASSPPVETQYF
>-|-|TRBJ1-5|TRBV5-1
TGCGCCAGCAGCCCGGACGGTGACAATCAGCCCCAGCATTTT
CASSPDGDNQPQHF
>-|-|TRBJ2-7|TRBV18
TGTGCCAGCTCACCAAGAAGGGACGAGCAGTACTTC
CASSPRRDEQYF
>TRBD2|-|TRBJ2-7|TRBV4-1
TGCGCCAGCAGCCAAACCAGACTAGCGGGATTGTACGAGCAGTACTTC
CASSQTRLAGLYEQYF
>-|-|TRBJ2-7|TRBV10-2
TGCGCCAGCAGTGAGTCGGTTCGGGGGTGGGCCGAGCAGTACTTC
CASSESVRGWAEQYF
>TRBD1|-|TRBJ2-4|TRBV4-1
TGCGCCAGCAGCCAGGACAGGGTGGACATTCAGTACTTC
CASSQDRVDIQYF
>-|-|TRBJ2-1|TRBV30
TGTGCCTGGAGCGCAACAGGCAATGAGCAGTTCTTC
CAWSATGNEQFF
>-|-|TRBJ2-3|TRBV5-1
TGCGCCAGCAACCGCGGACAGGGCCCCGGCCGGGAGGGGACACAAGATACGCAGTATTTT
CASNRGQGPGREGTQDTQYF
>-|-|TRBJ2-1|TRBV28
TGTGCCAGCAGTTTAACCCCTTGGGGGCAGTCCAATGAGCAGTTCTTC
CASSLTPWGQSNEQFF
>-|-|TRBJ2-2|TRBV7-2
TGTGCCAGCAGCTACCGGACAGCGAACACCGGGGAGCTGTTTTTT
CASSYRTANTGELFF
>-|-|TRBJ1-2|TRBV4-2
TGTGCCAGCAGCCCCGTAGCCGGTGACAGCCTGAGGGGCTACACCTTC
CASSPVAGDSLRGYTF
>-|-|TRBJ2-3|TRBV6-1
TGTGCCAGCAGTCAAGGACGGCAAGCGGGCACAGATACGCAGTATTTT
CASSQGRQAGTDTQYF
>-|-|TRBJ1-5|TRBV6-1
TGTGCCAGCAAGTACGCTAGCAATCAGCCCCAGCATTTT
CASKYASNQPQHF
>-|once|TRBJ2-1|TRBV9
TGTGCCAGCAGCTCTCGACTAGAATCTTTCAATGAGCAGTTCTTC
CASSSRLESFNEQFF
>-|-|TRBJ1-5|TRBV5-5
TGTGCCAGCAGCTTGTTCGGGTCCGAGAATCAGCCCCAGCATTTT
CASSLFGSENQPQHF
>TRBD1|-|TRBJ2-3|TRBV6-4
TGTGCCAGCAGTGACCAAGGACAGGGCCTAGATACGCAGTATTTT
CASSDQGQGLDTQYF
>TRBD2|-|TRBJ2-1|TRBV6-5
TGTGCCAGCAGTTACTCAAGCGGGAGGACTGAGCAGTTCTTC
CASSYSSGRTEQFF
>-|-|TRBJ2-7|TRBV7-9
TGTGCCAGCAGCTGGGGCCCGAGACAGGTGCCCTACGAGCAGTACTTC
CASSWGPRQVPYEQYF
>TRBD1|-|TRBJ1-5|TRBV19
TGTGCCAGTAACTCCGTGACAGGGTGGCAGCCCCAGCATTTT
CASNSVTGWQPQHF
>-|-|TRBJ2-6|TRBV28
TGTGCCAGCAGCCGATCCTCTGGGGCCAACGTCCTGACTTTC
CASSRSSGANVLTF
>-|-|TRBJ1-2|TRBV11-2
TGTGCCAGCAGCTTAGGCATCAGGGGTTCGGTCGGCTACACCTTC
CASSLGIRGSVGYTF
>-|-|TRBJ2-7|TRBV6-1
TGTGCCAGCAGGCTGCTTTCAGGGGAGTCCGGCGAGCAGTACTTC
CASRLLSGESGEQYF
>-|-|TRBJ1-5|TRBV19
TGTGCCAGTAGGCGAAAACCGGGACAAACCAATCAGCCCCAGCATTTT
CASRRKPGQTNQPQHF
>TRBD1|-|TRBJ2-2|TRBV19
TGTGCCAGTAGTATAGCCCCGGGACAGGGTTGGACCGGGGAGCTGTTTTTT
CASSIAPGQGWTGELFF
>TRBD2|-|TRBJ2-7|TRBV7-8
TGTGCCAGCAGCTTAGAACCCCTAGGACTAGCTCAGGAGCAGTACTTC
CASSLEPLGLAQEQYF
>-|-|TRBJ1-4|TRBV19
TGTGCCAGTAGTTTTCAGGGTTTGGGTGAAAAACTGTTTTTT
CASSFQGLGEKLFF
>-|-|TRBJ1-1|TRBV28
TGTGCCAGCAGGTATGCCTCGATGAACACTGAAGCTTTCTTT
CASRYASMNTEAFF
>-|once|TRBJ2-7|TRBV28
TGTGCCAGCACTCCAGGGGTTTACGCGGGCTCCTACGAGCAGTACTTC
CASTPGVYAGSYEQYF
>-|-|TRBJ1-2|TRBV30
TGTGCCTGGAGCACGGGAGACAACTATGGCTACACCTTC
CAWSTGDNYGYTF
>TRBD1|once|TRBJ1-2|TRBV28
TGTGCCAGCAGTCTTGACAGGGCCGGCTATGGCTACACCTTC
CASSLDRAGYGYTF
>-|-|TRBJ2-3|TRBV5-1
TGCGCCAGCAGCCCCACGACAGATACGCAGTATTTT
CASSPTTDTQYF
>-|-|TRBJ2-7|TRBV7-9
TGTGCCAGCAGCTTAGAACAGATATCCGGGGAGCAGTACTTC
CASSLEQISGEQYF
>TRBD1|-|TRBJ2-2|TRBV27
TGTGCCAGCAGACAAAGGACAGGTCCGATCGGGGAGCTGTTTTTT
CASRQRTGPIGELFF
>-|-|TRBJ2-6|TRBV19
TGTGCCAGTAGTTCCCGGCTACAGGGAACCTCTGGGGCCAACGTCCTGACTTTC
CASSSRLQGTSGANVLTF
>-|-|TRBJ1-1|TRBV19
TGTGCCAGTAGTAAACACCGGGACAACACTGAAGCTTTCTTT
CASSKHRDNTEAFF
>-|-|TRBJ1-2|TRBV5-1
TGCGCCAGCAGCTCATCACAGGGCGACTATGGCTACACCTTC
CASSSSQGDYGYTF
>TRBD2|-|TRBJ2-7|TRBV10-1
TGCGCCAGCAGTGAGTTCCCGGGAGGGGATCCCTACGAGCAGTACTTC
CASSEFPGGDPYEQYF
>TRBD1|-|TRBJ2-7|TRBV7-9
TGTGCCAGCAGCTTAGGGACAGGGAAAAGCTCCTACGAGCAGTACTTC
CASSLGTGKSSYEQYF
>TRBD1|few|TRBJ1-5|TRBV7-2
TGTGCCAGCAGCCCAGGGGGCGGCCGTTTGGCCCAGCATTTT
CASSPGGGRLAQHF
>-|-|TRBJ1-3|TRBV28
TGTGCCACCAACCAGCAACCCATCCCCATATATTTT
CATNQQPIPIYF
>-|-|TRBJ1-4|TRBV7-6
TGTGCCAGCAGCCCCTCTCTTCGGGGTAATGAAAAACTGTTTTTT
CASSPSLRGNEKLFF
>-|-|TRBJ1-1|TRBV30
TGTGCCTGGAGTGTACAGCTCCCTGGCGCCACTGAAGCTTTCTTT
CAWSVQLPGATEAFF
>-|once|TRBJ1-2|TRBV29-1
TGCAGCGTTCTTCCTTGGACAGCAGCTATGGGCTACACCTTC
CSVLPWTAAMGYTF
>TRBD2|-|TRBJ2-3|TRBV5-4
TGTGCCAGCAGCTTGAAACTAGCGGGAGAAGATACGCAGTATTTT
CASSLKLAGEDTQYF
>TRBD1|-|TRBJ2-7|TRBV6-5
TGTGCCACCGGCCGGGACAGGGTGTACTTC
CATGRDRVYF
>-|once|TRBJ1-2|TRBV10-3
TGTGCCATCGGAGCGACAGAAGAGATAGGCTACACCTTC
CAIGATEEIGYTF
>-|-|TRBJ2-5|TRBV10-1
TGCGCCAGCAGTGAGTCTGGGGTCGGAACGGGGACCCAGTACTTC
CASSESGVGTGTQYF
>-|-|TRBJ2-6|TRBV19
TGTGCCAGTAGTATACCAGGGACTGGGGCCAACGTCCTGACTTTC
CASSIPGTGANVLTF
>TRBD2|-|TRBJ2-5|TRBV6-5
TGTGCCAGCAGTTACCTAGCGGGAGGTCGAGAGACCCAGTACTTC
CASSYLAGGRETQYF
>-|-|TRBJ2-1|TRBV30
TGTGCCTGGACGCCATCACCTTGGGGGCCCGGCAATGAGCAGTTCTTC
CAWTPSPWGPGNEQFF
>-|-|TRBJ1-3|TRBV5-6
TGTGCCAGCAGCTTAGACAGGTTCTCTGGAAACACCATATATTTT
CASSLDRFSGNTIYF
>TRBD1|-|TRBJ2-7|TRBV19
TGTGCCAGTAGCGCCGGGACAGAGTTCCACGAGCAGTACTTC
CASSAGTEFHEQYF